The sequence of this T cell receptor beta chain was determined in a study of CD8 T cells in ankylosing spondylitis. Comments on this clonotype: Its antigen is as yet unknown.

V lost 4 bases, J lost 4 bases, and 10 bases stayed unmatched. The germline CDR1 and CDR2 sequences are SGHTA and FQGNSA. The CDR3 is 16 amino acids. In making TCR beta libraries, quantitative 5'-RACE with molecular barcodes was used. A single record per CDR3 protein comes from TCRdb applying MiXCR to the 5' RACE reads. The top ten clones hold approximately 14% of a sample with approximately 300,000 distinct CDR3 sequences, 6.5% to 10% of them seen once. Study-wide results and caveats: Clones linked to disease, bearing a CD8+ phenotype, were relatively rare in peripheral blood. Ankylosing spondylitis blood appeared to carry a characteristic TCR beta motif of several highly homologous variants. Clones tied to disease were said to be significantly enriched in matched ankylosing spondylitis synovial fluid. Earlier reports found some motif variants in synovial fluid and blood in reactive arthritis.

V gene TRBV7-2 combines with J gene TRBJ2-1, with 7 bases aligning to TRBD2. Sequencing used blood, either unsorted or a sorted T cell fraction (not recorded which). This TCR was recovered from a male donor with ankylosing spondylitis. This CDR3 reads CASSSRWVSGYNEQFF. The CDR3 DNA sequence: TGTGCCAGCAGCTCCAGGTGGGTTAGCGGGTACAATGAGCAGTTCTTC.